The TCR beta chain described here comes from a study of cytomegalovirus exposure and HLA in healthy donors. Study as a whole: The study's early data release held about 85 million unique TCRs from HLA-typed donors.

The primer mix had 60 Vbeta and 13 Jbeta primers. Generated by immunoSEQ multiplex PCR, the TCRdb table keeps only in-frame clones and is missing some. Among fewer than 200,000 clones, 65% to 80% were seen once, and the ten largest hold 0.65% to 0.75%. Healthy individuals who donated bone marrow served as the donors. Whole-study results and caveats: In most subjects, TCR beta sequences reportedly gave accurate predictions of HLA-A and HLA-B alleles. Later, an analysis showed that TCR beta chains associated with HLA were more clonally expanded than others that were equally common.

Regarding this clone: Its specificity is unknown.

The sequenced material came from PBMCs. The clonotype originates from a woman aged 35 to 49 in good health and CMV-seronegative.

In nucleotides, the CDR3 is TGTGCCAGTAGTATGGGCACCGGGACATCTTATGGCTACACCTTC. Translation: CASSMGTGTSYGYTF. The J gene is TRBJ1-2, the V gene TRBV19; D is possibly TRBD1 (6 bases). V gave up 3 bases and J gave up 5 bases, with 16 bases separating them. The CDR3 loop spans 15 amino acids. Germline CDR1 LNHDA, CDR2 SQIVND (reference sequence).